These T cell receptor beta chains were read from a single sample in a study of response to subunit inactivated influenza vaccine. In TCRdb, the RT-PCR reads were re-called with MiXCR into one record per CDR3 protein. The sample lists hundreds of thousands of distinct CDR3 sequences; approximately 14% were seen once. This specimen was PBMCs from blood, taken around 15 days before vaccination. These receptors were collected from a man in his fifties or sixties who received an inactivated influenza vaccine. Both conserved end residues are part of each CDR3. The order of the fields is D gene, V gene, CDR3 protein. The D gene is left open where the match is weak.

NA | TRBV12-3/TRBV12-4 | CASSPDPNSNQPQHF
TRBD2 | TRBV20-1 | CSAQTLAGLKNIQYF
TRBD1 | TRBV4-3 | CASSQDEGQYYEQYF
NA | TRBV6-1 | CASSEGPGGQQFF
TRBD2 | TRBV2 | CASSLTPGLATLYEQYF
NA | TRBV5-1 | CASTLGLRQVETGELFF
NA | TRBV9 | CASSVGDVMGASSPLHF
NA | TRBV15 | CATSRTPGGSTDTQYF
TRBD1 | TRBV12-3/TRBV12-4 | CASTMAGGGYTF
NA | TRBV5-1 | CASSFRGWNNEQFF
NA | TRBV5-6 | CASSFVGENTGELFF
NA | TRBV10-3 | CAIAAGIERADTQYF
NA | TRBV7-8 | CATDTQYF
TRBD1 | TRBV5-1 | CASSLGGQGLNEQFF
NA | TRBV7-2 | CASSSWTAETDTQYF
NA | TRBV4-2 | CASSQARVRVGQYF
NA | TRBV14 | CASSSPGTPHTQYF
NA | TRBV2 | CASSALFREPSNQPQHF
NA | TRBV27 | CASSLISSGGVAEAFF
NA | TRBV27 | CASSRLQGVSGANVLTF
TRBD2 | TRBV13 | CASSTPLPGLAGGYYNEQFF
TRBD1 | TRBV5-1 | CASKTGAATGELFF
TRBD1 | TRBV12-3/TRBV12-4 | CASSRDRAQETQYF
NA | TRBV12-3/TRBV12-4 | CASSFPPQNTEAFF
NA | TRBV10-3 | CAISVKYRGGATQYF
NA | TRBV19 | CASSISGTLFSGANVLTF
NA | TRBV5-5 | CASSAQGKETQYF
NA | TRBV20-1 | CSADGQSNQPQHF
NA | TRBV6-1 | CASSAGRGSEAFF
TRBD2 | TRBV18 | CASSPGPSGVGNTQYF
TRBD2 | TRBV5-1 | CASSLGLAGGLTHEQFF
NA | TRBV27 | CASSPYSGVMRDEQYF
NA | TRBV5-6 | CASSLEGRSPYGYTF